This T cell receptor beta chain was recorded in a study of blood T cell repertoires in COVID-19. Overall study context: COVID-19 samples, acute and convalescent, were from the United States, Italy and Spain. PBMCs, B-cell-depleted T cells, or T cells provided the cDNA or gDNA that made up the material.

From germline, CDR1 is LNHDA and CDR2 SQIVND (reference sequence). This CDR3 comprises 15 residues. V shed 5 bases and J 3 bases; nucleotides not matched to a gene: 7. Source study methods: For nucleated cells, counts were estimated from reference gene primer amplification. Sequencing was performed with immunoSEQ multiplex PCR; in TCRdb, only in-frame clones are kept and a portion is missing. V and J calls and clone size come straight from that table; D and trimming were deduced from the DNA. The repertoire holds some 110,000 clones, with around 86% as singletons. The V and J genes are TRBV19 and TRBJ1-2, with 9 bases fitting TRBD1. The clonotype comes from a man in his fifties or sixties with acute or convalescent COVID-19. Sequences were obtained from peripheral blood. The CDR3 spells CASSAGTGFHYGYTF. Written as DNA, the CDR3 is TGTGCCAGTAGTGCCGGGACAGGGTTCCACTATGGCTACACCTTC.